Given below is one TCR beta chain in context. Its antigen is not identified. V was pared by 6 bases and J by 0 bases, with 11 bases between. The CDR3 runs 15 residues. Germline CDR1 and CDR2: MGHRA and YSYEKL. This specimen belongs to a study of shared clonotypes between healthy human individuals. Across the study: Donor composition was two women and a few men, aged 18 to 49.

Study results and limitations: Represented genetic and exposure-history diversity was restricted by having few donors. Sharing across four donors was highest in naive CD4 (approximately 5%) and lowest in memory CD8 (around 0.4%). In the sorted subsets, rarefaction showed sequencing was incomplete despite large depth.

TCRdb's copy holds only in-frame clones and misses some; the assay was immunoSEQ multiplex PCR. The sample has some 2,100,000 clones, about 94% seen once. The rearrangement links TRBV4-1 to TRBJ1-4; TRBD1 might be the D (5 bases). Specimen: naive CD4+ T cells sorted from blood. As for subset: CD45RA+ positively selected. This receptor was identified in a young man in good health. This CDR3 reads CASRNSGATNEKLFF. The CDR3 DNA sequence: TGCGCCAGCAGAAACTCGGGGGCAACTAATGAAAAACTGTTTTTT.